Each of the 4 T cell receptor beta chains below was sequenced from the same sample in a study of T cell repertoires in cytomegalovirus infection. TCRdb used MiXCR to reprocess the reads, holding one entry per CDR3 protein. The sample lists about 490,000 distinct CDR3 sequences, over 9% occurring once. The specimen was PBMCs. The receptors were gathered from a human donor in good health (CMV status not recorded). Some clones in this sample may be carry-over from other donors' samples.

This clonotype was found many times. V and J are TRBV11-2 and TRBJ2-3; 13 bases match TRBD2. Germline CDR1 SGHAT, CDR2 FQNNGV. The CDR3 runs to 15 residues. V trimming: 5 bases; J trimming: 8 bases; junction bases outside the gene matches: 7. The CDR3 nucleotides read TGTGCCAGCAGCCTTACTAGCGGGGGGGCCCGTACGCAGTATTTT. As protein: CASSLTSGGARTQYF.

This clonotype has more than one count but fewer than ten. The rearrangement uses TRBV6-6 and TRBJ1-3; D uncertain. The CDR3 covers 10 residues. CDR1 and CDR2 (germline): MNHNY, SVGAGI (reference sequence). The germline V and J ends were trimmed by 6 bases and 8 bases, with 5 bases remaining between them. The CDR3 coding sequence is TGTGCCAGCAGACGGGACACCATATATTTT. It yields the protein CASRRDTIYF.

Written as DNA, the CDR3 is TGCGCCAGCAGCCGGGGGACAGCAACTAATGAAAAACTGTTTTTT. As protein: CASSRGTATNEKLFF. This sequence joins TRBV5-1 and TRBJ1-4; 7 positions match TRBD1. J gave up 0 bases and V 4 bases, and 3 bases lay outside the gene matches. The germline V gene has CDR1 SGHRS and CDR2 YFSETQ. This CDR3 has 15 residues.

This clonotype was recorded many times. V and J are TRBV10-3 and TRBJ1-1; 7 nucleotides agree with TRBD1. Germline values: CDR1 ENHRY, CDR2 SYGVKD. The junction had 4 bases not matched to a gene; V was cut back by 0 bases and J by 0 bases. This CDR3 has 16 amino acids. This chain's CDR3 is CAISESRGPLNTEAFF. CDR3 coding DNA: TGTGCCATCAGTGAGTCGAGGGGGCCCTTGAACACTGAAGCTTTCTTT.